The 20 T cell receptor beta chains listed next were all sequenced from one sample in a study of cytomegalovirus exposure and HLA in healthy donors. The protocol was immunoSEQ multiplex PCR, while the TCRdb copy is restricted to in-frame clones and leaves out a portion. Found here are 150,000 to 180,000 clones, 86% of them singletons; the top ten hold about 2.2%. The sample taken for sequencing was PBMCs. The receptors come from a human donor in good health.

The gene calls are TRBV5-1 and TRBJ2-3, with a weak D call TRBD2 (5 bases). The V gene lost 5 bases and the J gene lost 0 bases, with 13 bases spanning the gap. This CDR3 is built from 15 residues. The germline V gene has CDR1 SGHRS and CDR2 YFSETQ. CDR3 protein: CASSPGLSSTDTQYF. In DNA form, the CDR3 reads TGCGCCAGCAGTCCGGGGTTGTCTAGCACAGATACGCAGTATTTT.

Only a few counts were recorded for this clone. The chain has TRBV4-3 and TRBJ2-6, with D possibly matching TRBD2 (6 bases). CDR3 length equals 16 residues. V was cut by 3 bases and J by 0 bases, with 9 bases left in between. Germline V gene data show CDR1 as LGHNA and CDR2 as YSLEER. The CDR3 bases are TGCGCCAGCAGCCAGACGGGGGTCTCTGGGGCCAACGTCCTGACTTTC. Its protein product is CASSQTGVSGANVLTF.

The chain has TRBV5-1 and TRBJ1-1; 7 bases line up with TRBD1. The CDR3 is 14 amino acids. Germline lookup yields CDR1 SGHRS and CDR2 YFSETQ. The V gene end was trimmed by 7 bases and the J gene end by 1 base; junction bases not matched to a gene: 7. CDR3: CASSTGTENTEAFF. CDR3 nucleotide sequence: TGCGCCAGCTCAACCGGGACAGAGAACACTGAAGCTTTCTTT.

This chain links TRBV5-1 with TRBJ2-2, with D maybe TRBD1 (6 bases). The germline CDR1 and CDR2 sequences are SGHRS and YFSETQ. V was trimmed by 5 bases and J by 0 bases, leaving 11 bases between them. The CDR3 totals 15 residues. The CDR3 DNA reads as TGCGCCAGCAGTATGGGGGCACCGAACACCGGGGAGCTGTTTTTT. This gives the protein CASSMGAPNTGELFF. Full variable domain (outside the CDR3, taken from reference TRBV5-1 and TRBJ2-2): KAGVTQTPRYLIKTRGQQVTLSCSPISGHRSVSWYQQTPGQGLQFLFEYFSETQRNKGNFPGRFSGRQFSNSRSEMNVSTLELGDSALYLCASSMGAPNTGELFFGEGSRLTVL.

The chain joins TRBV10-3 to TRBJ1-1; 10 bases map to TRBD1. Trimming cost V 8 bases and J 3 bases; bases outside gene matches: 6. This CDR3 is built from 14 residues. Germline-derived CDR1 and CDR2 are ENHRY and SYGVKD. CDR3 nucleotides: TGTGCCATCGGGGACAGGGGAGGGGACACTGAAGCTTTCTTT. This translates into CAIGDRGGDTEAFF.

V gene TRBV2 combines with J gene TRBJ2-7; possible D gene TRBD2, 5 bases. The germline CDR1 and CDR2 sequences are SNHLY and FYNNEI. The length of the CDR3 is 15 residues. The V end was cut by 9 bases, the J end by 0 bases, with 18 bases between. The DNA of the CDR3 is TGTGCCAGTCGGGTTGGACTGGCGAGCTCCTACGAGCAGTACTTC. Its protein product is CASRVGLASSYEQYF.

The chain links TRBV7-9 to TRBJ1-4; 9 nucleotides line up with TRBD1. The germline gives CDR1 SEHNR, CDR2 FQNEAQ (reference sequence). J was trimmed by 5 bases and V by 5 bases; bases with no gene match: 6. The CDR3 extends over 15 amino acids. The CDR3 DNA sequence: TGTGCCAGCAGCCCACAGGGGGCGGAAAATGAAAAACTGTTTTTT. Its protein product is CASSPQGAENEKLFF.

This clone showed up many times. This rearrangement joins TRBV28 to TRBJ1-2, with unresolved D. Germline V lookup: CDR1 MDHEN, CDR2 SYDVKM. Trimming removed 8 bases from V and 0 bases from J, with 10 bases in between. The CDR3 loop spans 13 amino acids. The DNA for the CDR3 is TGTGCCAGCCATTATAGTTCTAACTATGGCTACACCTTC. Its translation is CASHYSSNYGYTF.

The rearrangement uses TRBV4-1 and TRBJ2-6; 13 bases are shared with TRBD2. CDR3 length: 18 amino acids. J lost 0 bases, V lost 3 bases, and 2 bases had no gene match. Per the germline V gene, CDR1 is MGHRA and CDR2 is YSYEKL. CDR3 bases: TGCGCCAGCAGCCAGGGACTAGCGGGGTACTCTGGGGCCAACGTCCTGACTTTC. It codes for CASSQGLAGYSGANVLTF.

The DNA of the CDR3 is TGTGCCAGCAGCCGCCTCGACAATATTAACACCTACGAGCAGTACTTC. The encoded protein is CASSRLDNINTYEQYF. The rearrangement uses TRBV28 and TRBJ2-7, with D uncertain. This CDR3 has 16 amino acids. Germline V CDR1 and CDR2: MDHEN, SYDVKM. The V end lost 6 bases, the J end lost 2 bases, and 20 bases lay between the germline ends. Based on the CDR3 plus reference TRBV28 and TRBJ2-7, the full variable domain is DVKVTQSSRYLVKRTGEKVFLECVQDMDHENMFWYRQDPGLGLRLIYFSYDVKMKEKGDIPEGYSVSREKKERFSLILESASTNQTSMYLCASSRLDNINTYEQYFGPGTRLTVT.

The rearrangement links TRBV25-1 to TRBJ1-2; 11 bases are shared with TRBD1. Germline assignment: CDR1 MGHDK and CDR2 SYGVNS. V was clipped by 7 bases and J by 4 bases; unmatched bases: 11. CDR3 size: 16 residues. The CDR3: CASKLSGTGGSYGYTF. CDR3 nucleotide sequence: TGTGCCAGCAAACTCAGTGGGACAGGGGGAAGCTATGGCTACACCTTC.

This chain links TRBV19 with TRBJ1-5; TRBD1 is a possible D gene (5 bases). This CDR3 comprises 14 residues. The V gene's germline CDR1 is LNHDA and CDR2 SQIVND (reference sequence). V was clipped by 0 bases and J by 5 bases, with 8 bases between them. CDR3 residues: CASSIDGGDQPQHF. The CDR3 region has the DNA TGTGCCAGTAGTATAGATGGGGGGGATCAGCCCCAGCATTTT.

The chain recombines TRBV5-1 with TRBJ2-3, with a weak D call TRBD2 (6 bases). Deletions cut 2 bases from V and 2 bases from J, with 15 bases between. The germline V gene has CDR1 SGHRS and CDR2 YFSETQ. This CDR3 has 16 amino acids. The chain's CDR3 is CASSLGDSPNTDTQYF. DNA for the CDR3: TGCGCCAGCAGCTTAGGGGACTCACCTAACACAGATACGCAGTATTTT.

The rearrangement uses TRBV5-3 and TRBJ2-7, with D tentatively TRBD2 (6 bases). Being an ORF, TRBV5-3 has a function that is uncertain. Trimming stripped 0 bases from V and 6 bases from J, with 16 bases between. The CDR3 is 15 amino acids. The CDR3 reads CARSLALGGGGEQYF. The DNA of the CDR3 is TGTGCCAGAAGCTTGGCTTTGGGGGGTGGAGGCGAGCAGTACTTC.

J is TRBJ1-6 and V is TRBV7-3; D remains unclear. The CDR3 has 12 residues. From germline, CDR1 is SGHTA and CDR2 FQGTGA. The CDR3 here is CDSPRYNSPLHF. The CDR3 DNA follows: TGTGACTCTCCCAGGTATAATTCACCCCTCCACTTT.

CDR3 amino acids: CASSESASGSDTQYF. CDR3 nucleotide sequence: TGTGCCAGCAGTGAATCGGCTAGCGGGTCAGATACGCAGTATTTT. The chain joins TRBV6-4 to TRBJ2-3; 8 bases are shared with TRBD2. The CDR3 has 15 residues. J lost 4 bases, V lost 3 bases, and 6 bases had no gene match. Germline V CDR1 and CDR2: MRHNA, SNTAGT.

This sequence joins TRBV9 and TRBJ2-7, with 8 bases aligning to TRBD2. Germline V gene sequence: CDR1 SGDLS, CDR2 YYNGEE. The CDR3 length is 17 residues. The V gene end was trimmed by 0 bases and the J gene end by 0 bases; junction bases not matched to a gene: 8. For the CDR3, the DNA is TGTGCCAGCAGCGTAGACGATCGCGGGGGGCCCTCCTACGAGCAGTACTTC. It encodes CASSVDDRGGPSYEQYF.

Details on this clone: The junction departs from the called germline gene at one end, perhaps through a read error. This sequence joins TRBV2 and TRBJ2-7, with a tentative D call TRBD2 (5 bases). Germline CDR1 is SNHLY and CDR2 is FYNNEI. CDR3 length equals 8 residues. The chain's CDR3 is CASSVGVF. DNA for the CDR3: TGTGCCAGCAGTGTCGGGGTTTTC.

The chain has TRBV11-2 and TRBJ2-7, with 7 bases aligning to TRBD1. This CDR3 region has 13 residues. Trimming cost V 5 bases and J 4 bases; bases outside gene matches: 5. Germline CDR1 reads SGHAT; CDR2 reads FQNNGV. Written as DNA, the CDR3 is TGTGCCAGCAGCCTAGGGGGCGGATACGAGCAGTACTTC. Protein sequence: CASSLGGGYEQYF.

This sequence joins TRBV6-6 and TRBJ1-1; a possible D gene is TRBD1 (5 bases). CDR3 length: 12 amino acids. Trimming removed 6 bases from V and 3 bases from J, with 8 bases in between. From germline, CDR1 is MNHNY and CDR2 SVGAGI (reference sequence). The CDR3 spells CASSQGDTEAFF. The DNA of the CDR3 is TGTGCCAGCAGCCAAGGGGACACTGAAGCTTTCTTT.